This TCR beta chain appears in the sequencing data of a study of T cell responses to AZD1222 COVID-19 vaccine. Across the study: Combined were second doses at about 4 or about 12 weeks. Findings of the study overall: Within unmutated variant regions lay the reported targets of nearly half of spike-specific TCRs. CD4 TCRs associated with vaccination spanned spike, dominating at 160-218 and 743-854. Most donors were white British, females outnumbered males, and clonal diversity was possibly underestimated.

Sequencing was performed with immunoSEQ multiplex PCR; in TCRdb, only in-frame clones are kept and a portion is missing. The sample holds fewer than 200,000 clones, 80% to 95% seen once. In the case of this clone: Its antigen is currently unknown.

This receptor was identified in an adult in good health. The input for sequencing was peripheral blood, taken on day 0 of AZD1222 vaccination.

CDR3 DNA sequence: TGTGCCAGTAGTGTGGCGGGAGGCACCTACGAGCAGTACTTC. This sequence encodes CASSVAGGTYEQYF. This rearrangement joins TRBV19 to TRBJ2-7, with 8 nucleotides matching TRBD2. CDR3 length: 14 residues. The V segment lost 5 bases and the J segment 2 bases; nucleotides outside the gene matches: 5. Germline loops: CDR1 LNHDA, CDR2 SQIVND (reference sequence).